The next 8 T cell receptor beta chains were all read from a single sample in a study of Ad26.COV2.S vaccination and SARS-CoV-2 variants. Assay used: immunoSEQ multiplex PCR; TCRdb lists only in-frame clones, some missing. The sample holds hundreds of thousands of clones, 92% seen once. The starting material was peripheral blood, obtained after recovery from COVID-19. The source is a human donor who had recovered from COVID-19.

The V call is TRBV20-1, the J call TRBJ2-7; D unclear. Germline V gene data show CDR1 as DFQATT and CDR2 as SNEGSKA (reference sequence). Trimming shortened V by 3 bases and J by 3 bases, and 12 bases separated the two germline ends. The CDR3 totals 13 residues. CDR3 nucleotide sequence: TGCAGTGCTAGTCTTGTTAGACGCTACGAGCAGTACTTC. Its translation: CSASLVRRYEQYF.

This chain links TRBV27 with TRBJ1-1, with 8 bases lining up with TRBD1. Germline V CDR1 and CDR2: MNHEY, SMNVEV (reference sequence). This CDR3 comprises 14 residues. Germline trimming cut 5 bases from V and 2 bases from J; bases unmatched to any gene: 4. The CDR3 reads CASSAGQENTEAFF. In DNA, the CDR3 is TGTGCCAGCAGTGCGGGACAGGAAAACACTGAAGCTTTCTTT.

The V and J genes are TRBV2 and TRBJ1-1; TRBD1 is a possible D gene (6 bases). Germline V gene sequence: CDR1 SNHLY, CDR2 FYNNEI. The V end was cut by 6 bases, the J end by 4 bases, with 12 bases between. This CDR3 contains 13 residues. CDR3: CASSGGLRTEAFF. In DNA, the CDR3 is TGTGCCAGCAGCGGGGGGCTGCGCACTGAAGCTTTCTTT. Combining the CDR3 with reference TRBV2 and TRBJ1-1 gives the whole variable domain EPEVTQTPSHQVTQMGQEVILRCVPISNHLYFYWYRQILGQKVEFLVSFYNNEISEKSEIFDDQFSVERPDGSNFTLKIRSTKLEDSAMYFCASSGGLRTEAFFGQGTRLTVV.

This rearrangement joins TRBV19 to TRBJ1-5; D uncertain. CDR1 is LNHDA and CDR2 is SQIVND in the germline V gene (reference sequence). The V end was cut by 3 bases, the J end by 4 bases, with 13 bases between. CDR3 size: 15 residues. CDR3 nucleotides: TGTGCCAGTAGTATTAAGCAGGTGGTAAATCAGCCCCAGCATTTT. Protein product: CASSIKQVVNQPQHF.

In its sample, this clone was seen once. Germline and junction disagree at one end, which may indicate a read error. The J gene is TRBJ1-5, the V gene TRBV11-2; D possibly corresponds to TRBD1 (6 bases). The CDR3 loop spans 15 amino acids. From germline, CDR1 is SGHAT and CDR2 FQNNGV. CDR3 region: CASSVDYRVGQPQHF. The CDR3 nucleotides read TGTGCCAGCAGCGTAGATTACAGGGTGGGTCAGCCCCAGCATTTT.

The chain carries TRBV27 and TRBJ2-7; 7 bases are a match to TRBD2. This CDR3 region has 16 residues. From germline, CDR1 is MNHEY and CDR2 SMNVEV (reference sequence). J was trimmed by 2 bases and V by 1 base; bases with no gene match: 8. The CDR3 region has the DNA TGTGCCAGCAGTTTATACCCAGCGGGGTTCGCCTACGAGCAGTACTTC. This encodes CASSLYPAGFAYEQYF.

A note on this clone: One end of the junction is discordant with germline, which a read error may explain. This chain uses TRBV27 with TRBJ2-2, with a possible D match to TRBD1 (6 bases). The CDR3 extends over 16 amino acids. Germline lookup yields CDR1 MNHEY and CDR2 SMNVEV (reference sequence). This CDR3 reads CASSLSRGGNTGELFF. The DNA for the CDR3 is TGTGCCAGCAGTCTATCAAGAGGGGGGAACACCGGGGAGCTGTTTTTT.

The chain recombines TRBV18 with TRBJ1-1; D is perhaps TRBD1 (6 bases). The CDR3 extends over 17 amino acids. Trimming took 1 base from V and 8 from J, leaving 23 bases between them. Germline CDR1 is KGHSH and CDR2 is LQKENI. The CDR3, as DNA: TGTGCCAGCTCACCACTTTCCGGTTTCGGGGGGCTGTTCGAAGCTTTCTTT. This gives the protein CASSPLSGFGGLFEAFF.